This TCR beta chain was recorded in a study of low-dose radiotherapy and immunotherapy resistance in tumors. For the study at large: Cohort 1 patients were irradiated with 0.5 Gy fractions every 2 weeks to 6.5 Gy total. Every six weeks patients received intravenous ipilimumab 1 mg/kg, and every two weeks they received intravenous nivolumab 240 mg.

This clonotype has ten or more counts. The time point is: before trial treatment. Those who qualified had advanced solid tumors (lacking tumor-infiltrating lymphocytes). First-strand cDNA relied on TRAV- and TRBV-specific primers spanning alpha and beta chains. Over around 19 PCR cycles, TCRs were amplified from a constant-region primer and V-primer adapter. Researchers amplified the isolated mRNA using in vitro transcription. TCRdb redid the calling of the reads with MiXCR, one entry per CDR3 protein. This sample has 100,000 or so distinct CDR3 sequences; 9.4% occur once, and the top ten carry more than 0.85%. This CDR3 spans 12 amino acids. V gave up 10 bases and J gave up 8 bases, with 16 bases separating them. CDR1 is MNHNS and CDR2 is SASEGT in the germline V gene.

This chain joins TRBV6-1 and TRBJ2-3; possibly TRBD2 for D (5 bases). Sample: PBMCs, taken before treatment. This TCR was recovered from a male donor with prostate cancer. CDR3 sequence reads: CATGAGLGTQYF. CDR3 coding DNA: TGTGCCACTGGCGCGGGTCTTGGTACGCAGTATTTT.